This T cell receptor beta chain was captured in a study of T-cell memory formation after mild COVID-19. Study outcomes and limitations: The finding that pre-infection memory included some responding clones suggested that cross-reactive memory joined.

This clonotype was recorded a few times. Its antigen is unidentified. In TCRdb, the 5' RACE reads were re-called with MiXCR into one record per CDR3 protein. The table shows about 49,000 distinct CDR3 sequences, with 5.5% to 7.5% occurring only once. Specimen: PBMCs or a T cell subset sorted from them (not recorded which). This TCR was sampled from a man aged 18 to 30 who had mild COVID-19 (a few samples of this study predate the infection). Cell type and time point are not known.

CDR3 DNA sequence: TGTGCCAGCAGCTCGAGGACAGGTCTCACAGATACGCAGTATTTT. Its translation: CASSSRTGLTDTQYF. The rearrangement uses TRBV7-8 and TRBJ2-3, with TRBD1 matching 7 bases. The ends lost 4 bases at V and 2 bases at J; junction bases unmatched: 6. Germline V gene data show CDR1 as SGHVS and CDR2 as FQNEAQ. There are 15 residues in the CDR3.